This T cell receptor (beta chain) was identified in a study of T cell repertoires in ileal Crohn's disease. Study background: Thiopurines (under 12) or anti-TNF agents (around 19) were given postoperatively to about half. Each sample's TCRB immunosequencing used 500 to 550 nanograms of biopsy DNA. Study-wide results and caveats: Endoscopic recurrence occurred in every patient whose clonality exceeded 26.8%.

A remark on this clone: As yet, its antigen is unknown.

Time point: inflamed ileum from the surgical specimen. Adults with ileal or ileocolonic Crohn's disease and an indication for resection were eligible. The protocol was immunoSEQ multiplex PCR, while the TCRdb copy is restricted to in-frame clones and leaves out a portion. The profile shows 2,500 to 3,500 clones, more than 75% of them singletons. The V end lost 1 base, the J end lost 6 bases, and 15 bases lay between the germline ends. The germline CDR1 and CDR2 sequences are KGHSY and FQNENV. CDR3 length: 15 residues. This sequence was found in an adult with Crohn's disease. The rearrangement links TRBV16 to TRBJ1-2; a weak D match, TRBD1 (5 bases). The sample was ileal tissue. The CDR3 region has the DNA TGTGCCAGCAGCCAATACTCCGGGGCGCAAAATGGCTACACCTTC. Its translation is CASSQYSGAQNGYTF. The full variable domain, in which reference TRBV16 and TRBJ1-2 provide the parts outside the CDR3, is GEEVAQTPKHLVRGEGQKAKLYCAPIKGHSYVFWYQQVLKNEFKFLISFQNENVFDETGMPKERFSAKCLPNSPCSLEIQATKLEDSAVYFCASSQYSGAQNGYTFGSGTRLTVV.